This TCR beta chain came from a study of PD-L1 blockade in urothelial cancer. Study-wide background: Blood samples had a median of approximately 150,000 T cells.

Time point in this sample: peripheral blood 6 weeks after treatment start. This clone appeared once. Method: immunoSEQ multiplex PCR; TCRdb's copy keeps in-frame clones and lacks some. The table shows 53,000 or so clones, with around 90% occurring only once. The germline CDR1 and CDR2 sequences are SGHDT and YYEEEE. This CDR3 spans 14 amino acids. Trimming took 3 bases from V and 4 from J; bases not matched to a gene: 5. Sequences were derived from PBMCs, sampled around atezolizumab (anti-PD-L1) treatment. This sequence was found in a man aged 55 to 70 with urothelial cancer. The chain has TRBV5-6 and TRBJ1-2; 8 bases map to TRBD1. The CDR3 reads CASSSPQGAYGYTF. The CDR3 nucleotides read TGTGCCAGCAGCTCCCCCCAGGGGGCCTATGGCTACACCTTC.